This T cell receptor beta chain was captured by sequencing in a study of low-dose radiotherapy and immunotherapy resistance in tumors. Whole-study context: Treatment included intravenous cyclophosphamide dosed at 200 mg/m2 every two weeks, one day before radiation and immunotherapy.

This clonotype appeared many times. First-strand cDNA used TRAV- and TRBV-specific primers, covering alpha and beta chains. The authors amplified TCRs for 20 PCR cycles with a constant-region primer and a V-primer adapter. TCRdb reprocessed the reads with MiXCR, giving one entry per CDR3 protein. The sample holds 80,000 to 95,000 distinct CDR3 sequences; more than 8% are singletons and the top ten take approximately 0.98%. Described time point: before trial treatment. Each donor was administered nivolumab, ipilimumab, aspirin, low-dose cyclophosphamide and low-dose radiotherapy. Germline V gives CDR1 SNHLY, CDR2 FYNNEI. There are 15 residues in the CDR3. Trimming at V came to 3 bases and at J to 8 bases, leaving 9 bases not matched to a gene.

The receptor was derived from a male donor with prostate cancer. The sequencing used PBMCs, collected before treatment. The chain couples TRBV2 to TRBJ2-1; 8 positions match TRBD2. CDR3 nucleotides: TGTGCCAGCAGTGACACGGGACTAGTGGCGTATGAGCAGTTCTTC. Translation gives CASSDTGLVAYEQFF. Complete variable domain (other parts from reference TRBV2 and TRBJ2-1): EPEVTQTPSHQVTQMGQEVILRCVPISNHLYFYWYRQILGQKVEFLVSFYNNEISEKSEIFDDQFSVERPDGSNFTLKIRSTKLEDSAMYFCASSDTGLVAYEQFFGPGTRLTVL.